Shown below are 5 T cell receptor beta chains from a single sample sequenced in a study of T cells in Graves' hyperthyroidism and ophthalmopathy. TCR beta CDR3 region amplification was performed from RNA transcripts. TCR CDR3 regions were first amplified by RT-PCR with HTBI primers. TCRdb processed the multiplex PCR reads anew with MiXCR; each CDR3 protein has one entry. This sample has around 300,000 distinct CDR3 sequences, with around 14% found just once. The specimen sequenced was blood. These receptor sequences come from a woman younger than 45 with Graves' hyperthyroidism.

This clonotype was seen many times. V gene TRBV2 combines with J gene TRBJ1-5, with 10 bases matching TRBD1. Per the germline V gene, CDR1 is SNHLY and CDR2 is FYNNEI. The CDR3 sequence is 15 residues long. V trimming: 5 bases; J trimming: 5 bases; junction bases outside the gene matches: 6. In DNA, the CDR3 is TGTGCCAGCAGTCAGACAGGGGGCGTATATCAGCCCCAGCATTTT. It encodes CASSQTGGVYQPQHF.

V is TRBV28 and J is TRBJ2-3; tentative D call: TRBD2 (5 bases). Per germline, CDR1 MDHEN and CDR2 SYDVKM. V was pared by 5 bases and J by 3 bases, with 12 bases between. The CDR3 has 14 residues. The DNA of the CDR3 is TGTGCCAGCAGTGCTCCTAGCACTACAGATACGCAGTATTTT. This gives the protein CASSAPSTTDTQYF.

This clonotype was found many times. This chain links TRBV5-1 with TRBJ1-3; D not certain. The V gene's germline CDR1 is SGHRS and CDR2 YFSETQ. With 0 bases removed from V and 0 bases from J, the gap between germline ends came to 4 bases. There are 14 residues in the CDR3. The CDR3 nucleotides are TGCGCCAGCAGCTTGGACTACTCTGGAAACACCATATATTTT. Encoded protein: CASSLDYSGNTIYF.

The V gene is TRBV20-1, the J gene TRBJ2-1, with 9 bases matching TRBD2. This CDR3 contains 14 residues. Germline lookup yields CDR1 DFQATT and CDR2 SNEGSKA (reference sequence). V shed 5 bases and J 6 bases; nucleotides not matched to a gene: 8. The CDR3 region has the DNA TGCAGTGCTGTTCCCCTAGCGGGGAGCAATGAGCAGTTCTTC. Its translation is CSAVPLAGSNEQFF.

DNA for the CDR3: TGTGCCAGCAGCTTAATTTTGGGGGAGACCTATGGCTACACCTTC. Translation: CASSLILGETYGYTF. The chain combines TRBV7-2 with TRBJ1-2, with a weak D call TRBD1 (5 bases). The germline gives CDR1 SGHTA, CDR2 FQGNSA. Trimming took off 2 bases at V and 4 bases at J, with 14 bases between the two ends. The CDR3 is made up of 15 amino acids.